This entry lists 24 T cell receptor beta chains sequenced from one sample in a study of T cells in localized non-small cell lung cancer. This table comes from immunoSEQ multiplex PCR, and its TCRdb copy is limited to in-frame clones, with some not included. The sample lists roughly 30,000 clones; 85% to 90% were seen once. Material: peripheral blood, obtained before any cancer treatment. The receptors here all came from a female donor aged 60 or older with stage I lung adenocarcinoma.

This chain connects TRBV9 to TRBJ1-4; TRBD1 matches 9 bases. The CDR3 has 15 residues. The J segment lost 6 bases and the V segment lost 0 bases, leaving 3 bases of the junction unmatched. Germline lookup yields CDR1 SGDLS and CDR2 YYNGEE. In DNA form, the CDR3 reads TGTGCCAGCAGCGTAGAGGGACAGGGCTATGAAAAACTGTTTTTT. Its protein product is CASSVEGQGYEKLFF. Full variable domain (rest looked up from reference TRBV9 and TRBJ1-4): DSGVTQTPKHLITATGQRVTLRCSPRSGDLSVYWYQQSLDQGLQFLIQYYNGEERAKGNILERFSAQQFPDLHSELNLSSLELGDSALYFCASSVEGQGYEKLFFGSGTQLSVL.

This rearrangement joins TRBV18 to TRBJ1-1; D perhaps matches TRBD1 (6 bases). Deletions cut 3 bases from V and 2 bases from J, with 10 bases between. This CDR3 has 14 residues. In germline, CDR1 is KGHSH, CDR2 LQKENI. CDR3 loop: CASSPLGGNTEAFF. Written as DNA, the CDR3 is TGTGCCAGCTCACCTTTAGGGGGAAACACTGAAGCTTTCTTT.

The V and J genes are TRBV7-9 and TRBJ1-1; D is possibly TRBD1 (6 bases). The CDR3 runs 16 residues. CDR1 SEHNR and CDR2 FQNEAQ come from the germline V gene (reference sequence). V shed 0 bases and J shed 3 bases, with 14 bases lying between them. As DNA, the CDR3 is TGTGCCAGCAGCTTAGCGGAAGGGGGAATTTACACTGAAGCTTTCTTT. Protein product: CASSLAEGGIYTEAFF. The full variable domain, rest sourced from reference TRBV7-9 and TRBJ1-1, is DTGVSQNPRHKITKRGQNVTFRCDPISEHNRLYWYRQTLGQGPEFLTYFQNEAQLEKSRLLSDRFSAERPKGSFSTLEIQRTEQGDSAMYLCASSLAEGGIYTEAFFGQGTRLTVV.

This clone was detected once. The CDR3 region has the DNA TGTGCCAGCAGCCCAGCAGCCCACAATCAGCCCCAGCATTTT. Its protein is CASSPAAHNQPQHF. The V and J genes are TRBV28 and TRBJ1-5; D not certain. The CDR3 runs to 14 residues. Per germline, CDR1 MDHEN and CDR2 SYDVKM. Deletions cut 6 bases from V and 3 bases from J, with 12 bases between.

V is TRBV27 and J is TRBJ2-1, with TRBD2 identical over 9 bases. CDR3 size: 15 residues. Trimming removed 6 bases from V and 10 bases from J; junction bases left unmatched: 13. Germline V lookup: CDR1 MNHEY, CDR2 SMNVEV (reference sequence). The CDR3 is CASRAIGTSLTEQFF. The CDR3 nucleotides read TGTGCCAGCAGGGCGATCGGGACTAGCTTGACCGAGCAGTTCTTC.

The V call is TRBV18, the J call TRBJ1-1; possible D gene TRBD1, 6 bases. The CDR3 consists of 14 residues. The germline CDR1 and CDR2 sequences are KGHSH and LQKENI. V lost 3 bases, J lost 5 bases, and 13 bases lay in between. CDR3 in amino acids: CASSPRGAETEAFF. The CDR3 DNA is TGTGCCAGCTCACCCCGGGGGGCCGAAACTGAAGCTTTCTTT.

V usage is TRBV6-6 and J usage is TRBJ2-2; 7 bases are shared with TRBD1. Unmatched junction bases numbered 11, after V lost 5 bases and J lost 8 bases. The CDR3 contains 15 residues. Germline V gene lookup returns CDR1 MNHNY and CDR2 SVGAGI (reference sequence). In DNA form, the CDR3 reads TGTGCCAGCAGTCAAGACCGACAGGGTTCAGGGGAGCTGTTTTTT. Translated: CASSQDRQGSGELFF.

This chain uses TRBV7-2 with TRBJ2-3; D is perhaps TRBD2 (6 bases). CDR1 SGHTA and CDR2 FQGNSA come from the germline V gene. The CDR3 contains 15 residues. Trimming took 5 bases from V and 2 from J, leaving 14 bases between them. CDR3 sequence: CASSRASGFTDTQYF. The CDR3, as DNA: TGTGCCAGCAGCCGTGCCAGCGGGTTCACAGATACGCAGTATTTT.

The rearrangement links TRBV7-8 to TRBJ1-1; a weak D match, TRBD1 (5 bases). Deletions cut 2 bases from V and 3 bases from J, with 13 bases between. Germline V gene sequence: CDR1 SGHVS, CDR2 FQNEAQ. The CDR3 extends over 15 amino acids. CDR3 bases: TGTGCCAGCAGCTTAATACACGACAGTTACACTGAAGCTTTCTTT. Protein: CASSLIHDSYTEAFF.

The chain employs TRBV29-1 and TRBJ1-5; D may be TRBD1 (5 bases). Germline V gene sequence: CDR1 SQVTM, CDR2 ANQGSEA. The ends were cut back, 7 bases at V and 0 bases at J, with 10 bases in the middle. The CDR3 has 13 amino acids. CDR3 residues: CSAGKGSNQPQHF. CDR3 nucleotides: TGCAGCGCAGGGAAAGGTAGCAATCAGCCCCAGCATTTT.

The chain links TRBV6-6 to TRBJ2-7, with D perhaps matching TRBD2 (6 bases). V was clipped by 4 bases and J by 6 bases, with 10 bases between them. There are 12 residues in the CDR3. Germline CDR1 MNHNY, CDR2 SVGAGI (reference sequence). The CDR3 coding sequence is TGTGCCAGCAGTTCCCCCGGGGGCGAGCAGTACTTC. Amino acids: CASSSPGGEQYF.

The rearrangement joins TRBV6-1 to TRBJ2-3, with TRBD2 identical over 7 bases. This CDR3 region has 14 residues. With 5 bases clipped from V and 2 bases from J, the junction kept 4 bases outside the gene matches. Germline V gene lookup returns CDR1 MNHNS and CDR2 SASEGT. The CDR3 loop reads CASSRAGNTDTQYF. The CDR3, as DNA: TGTGCCAGCAGTCGAGCGGGGAACACAGATACGCAGTATTTT.

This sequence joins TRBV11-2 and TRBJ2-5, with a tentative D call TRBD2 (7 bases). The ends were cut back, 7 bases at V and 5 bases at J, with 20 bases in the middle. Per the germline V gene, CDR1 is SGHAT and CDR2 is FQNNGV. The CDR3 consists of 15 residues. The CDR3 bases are TGTGCCAGCACCAACCGGGGGGCGGGCCAGGAGACCCAGTACTTC. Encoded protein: CASTNRGAGQETQYF.

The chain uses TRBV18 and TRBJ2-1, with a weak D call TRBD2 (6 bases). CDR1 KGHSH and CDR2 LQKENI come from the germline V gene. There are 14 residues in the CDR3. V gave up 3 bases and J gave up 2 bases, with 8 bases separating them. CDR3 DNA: TGTGCCAGCTCACCCGGGGGAACCTACAATGAGCAGTTCTTC. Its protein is CASSPGGTYNEQFF.

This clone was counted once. CDR3 sequence: CASRLRTSGANVLTF. In DNA, the CDR3 is TGTGCCAGCAGGCTCAGAACCTCTGGGGCCAACGTCCTGACTTTC. The rearrangement links TRBV28 to TRBJ2-6, with unresolved D. CDR3 size: 15 residues. V dropped 6 bases and J dropped 0 bases, with 9 bases sitting between them. Germline values: CDR1 MDHEN, CDR2 SYDVKM.

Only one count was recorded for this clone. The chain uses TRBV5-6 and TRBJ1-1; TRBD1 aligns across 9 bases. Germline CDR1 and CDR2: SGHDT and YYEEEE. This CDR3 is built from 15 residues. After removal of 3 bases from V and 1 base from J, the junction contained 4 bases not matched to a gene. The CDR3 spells CASSSPGQGNTEAFF. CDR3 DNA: TGTGCCAGCAGCTCACCGGGACAGGGGAACACTGAAGCTTTCTTT.

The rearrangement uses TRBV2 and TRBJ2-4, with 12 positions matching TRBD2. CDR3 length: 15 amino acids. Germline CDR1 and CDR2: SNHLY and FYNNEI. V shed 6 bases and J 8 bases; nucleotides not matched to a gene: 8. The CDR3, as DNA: TGTGCCAGCAGCCTACTAGCGGGAGGCGGGGACATTCAGTACTTC. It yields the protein CASSLLAGGGDIQYF.

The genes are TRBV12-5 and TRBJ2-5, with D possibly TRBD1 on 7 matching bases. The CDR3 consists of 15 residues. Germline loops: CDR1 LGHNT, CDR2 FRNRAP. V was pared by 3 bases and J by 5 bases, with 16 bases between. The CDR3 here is CASGFGDRGGETQYF. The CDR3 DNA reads TGTGCTAGTGGTTTTGGGGACAGAGGAGGGGAGACCCAGTACTTC.

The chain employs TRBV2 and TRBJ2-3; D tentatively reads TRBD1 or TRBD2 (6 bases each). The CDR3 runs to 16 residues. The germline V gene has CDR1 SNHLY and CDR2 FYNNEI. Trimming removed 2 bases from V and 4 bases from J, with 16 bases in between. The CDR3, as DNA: TGTGCCAGCAGTGAATCGGGGGCCTCCTTCGCAGATACGCAGTATTTT. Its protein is CASSESGASFADTQYF.

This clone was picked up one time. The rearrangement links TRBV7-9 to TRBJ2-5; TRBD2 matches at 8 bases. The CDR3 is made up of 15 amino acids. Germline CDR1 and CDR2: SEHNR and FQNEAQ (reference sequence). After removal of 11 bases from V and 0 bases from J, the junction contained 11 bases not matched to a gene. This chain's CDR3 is CAGQGPAGDQETQYF. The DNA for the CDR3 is TGTGCCGGCCAGGGGCCAGCGGGAGACCAAGAGACCCAGTACTTC.

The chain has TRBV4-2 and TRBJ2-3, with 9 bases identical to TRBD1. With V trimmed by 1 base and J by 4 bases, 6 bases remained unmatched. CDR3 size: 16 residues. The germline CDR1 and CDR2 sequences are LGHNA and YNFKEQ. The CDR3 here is CASSQVQGARADTQYF. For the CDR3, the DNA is TGTGCCAGCAGCCAAGTACAGGGGGCGCGGGCAGATACGCAGTATTTT.

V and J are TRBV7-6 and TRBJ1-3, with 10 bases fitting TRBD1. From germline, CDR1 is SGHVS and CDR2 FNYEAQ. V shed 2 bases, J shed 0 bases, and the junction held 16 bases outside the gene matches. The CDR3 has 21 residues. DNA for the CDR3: TGTGCCAGCAGCTTACGGGTCTATGGGACAGGGGACTTCAGCTCTGGAAACACCATATATTTT. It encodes CASSLRVYGTGDFSSGNTIYF.

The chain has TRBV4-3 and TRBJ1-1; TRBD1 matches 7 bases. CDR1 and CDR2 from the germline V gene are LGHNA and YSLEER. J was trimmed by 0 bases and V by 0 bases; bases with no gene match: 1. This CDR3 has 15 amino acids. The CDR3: CASSQEGTVNTEAFF. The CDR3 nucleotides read TGCGCCAGCAGCCAAGAGGGGACAGTGAACACTGAAGCTTTCTTT.

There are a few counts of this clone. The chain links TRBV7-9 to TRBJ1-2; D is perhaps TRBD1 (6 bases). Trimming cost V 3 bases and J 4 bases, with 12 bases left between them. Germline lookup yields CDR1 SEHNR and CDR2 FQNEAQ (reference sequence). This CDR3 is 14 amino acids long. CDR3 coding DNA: TGTGCCAGCAGCTTTAACGGGGGCGGCTATGGCTACACCTTC. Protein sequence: CASSFNGGGYGYTF.